This T cell receptor (beta chain) appears in the sequencing data of a study of blood T cell repertoires in COVID-19. Overall study: Spain, Italy and the United States supplied samples that represented acute and convalescent COVID-19. The cDNA or gDNA used as material had been derived from T cells, B-cell-depleted T cells, or PBMCs.

There are 20 residues in the CDR3. From germline, CDR1 is MNHEY and CDR2 SVGEGT. J gave up 0 bases and V 5 bases, and 17 bases lay outside the gene matches. Assay: immunoSEQ multiplex PCR; the TCRdb copy retains only in-frame clones and omits some. The repertoire holds over 200,000 clones, about four fifths seen once, with 1.5% to 2% in the top ten. This sequence originates from a man aged 60 to 75 who had recovered from COVID-19. The V call is TRBV6-2 or TRBV6-3, the J call TRBJ2-2; 8 nucleotides line up with TRBD1. The sequenced sample consisted of PBMCs or T cells enriched from blood (not recorded which). The CDR3 loop reads CASSVTLEPWTGSNTGELFF. For the CDR3, the DNA is TGTGCCAGCAGTGTTACCCTTGAACCTTGGACAGGGTCGAACACCGGGGAGCTGTTTTTT.